This T cell receptor beta chain is drawn from a study of shared clonotypes between healthy human individuals. Study-level findings and limits: A few donors showed sharing of around 5% of naive CD4 clonotypes.

Measured with immunoSEQ multiplex PCR; TCRdb has only the in-frame clones, and not every one. The sample shows about 2.1 million clones, roughly 93% of them seen only once. V lost 1 base, J lost 2 bases, and 3 bases stayed unmatched. Germline CDR1 reads SGDLS; CDR2 reads YYNGEE. The CDR3 length is 16 residues. With regard to this clone: Its matching antigen is unknown.

Selected positively for CCR7 and CD45RO-negative, naive CD8 cells excluded terminally differentiated effector memory CD45RA+ cells. This chain links TRBV9 with TRBJ2-3, with TRBD2 identical over 11 bases. Sequencing input: naive CD8+ T cells from PBMCs. This sequence was found in a man younger than 35 in good health. Some clones in this sample may be carry-over from other donors' samples. CDR3 sequence (DNA): TGTGCCAGCAGCGTAATAGCGGGAGGGTCCACAGATACGCAGTATTTT. Protein product: CASSVIAGGSTDTQYF.